The text below deals with one T cell receptor (beta chain). Data came from immunoSEQ multiplex PCR; TCRdb stores just in-frame clones and leaves some out. There are around 20,000 clones in the sample; roughly four fifths occur only once, and roughly 12% lies in the top ten. Treatment specified: randomized to nivolumab then ipilimumab (arm A) or the reverse (arm B). The data were taken from a study of sequential checkpoint blockade in melanoma. Background on the study: Arm A got nivolumab then ipilimumab; arm B the reverse, 1:1.

The TCR comes from a human donor with melanoma. Source: CD8+ T cells sorted from blood (inferred from file names), taken from a patient given nivolumab and ipilimumab in sequence.

The CDR3 region is CASSEPRLAGVYNEQFF. For the CDR3, the DNA is TGTGCCAGCAGTGAACCGAGACTAGCGGGGGTGTACAATGAGCAGTTCTTC. The chain carries TRBV6-1 and TRBJ2-1; 12 nucleotides align to TRBD2. This CDR3 has 17 amino acids. Germline loops: CDR1 MNHNS, CDR2 SASEGT. Trimming at V came to 2 bases and at J to 4 bases, leaving 6 bases not matched to a gene.